The 30 T cell receptor beta chains given below trace back to one sample, sequenced in a study of blood T cells in healthy people across ages. It was with a sample-barcoded 5' primer and a J-beta primer mix that a second PCR of roughly 6 to 12 cycles was run. TCRdb reprocessed the 5' RACE reads with MiXCR, giving one entry per CDR3 protein. The sample lists roughly 700,000 distinct CDR3 sequences, around 32% occurring once. The sample comprised blood. These TCRs come from a woman at least 80 years old in good health.

A remark on this clonotype: This may be a read error, as it is one base from a much larger clone. V and J are TRBV6-5 and TRBJ2-1, with TRBD1 matching over 11 bases. Trimming took 4 bases from V and 10 from J; bases not matched to a gene: 9. There are 15 residues in the CDR3. Per germline, CDR1 MNHEY and CDR2 SVGAGI. The CDR3 DNA reads as TGTGCCAGCAGTTCAGGAGGACAGGGGGCCTACGAGCAGTTCTTC. Translation gives CASSSGGQGAYEQFF.

Turning to this clonotype: A clone one base away is much larger, so this may be a read error. DNA of the CDR3: TGCAGTGCTAGCGGGGCGGGGGCTCGAAAGACCCAGTACTTC. Its protein product is CSASGAGARKTQYF. The chain recombines TRBV20-1 with TRBJ2-5; D may be TRBD2 (7 bases). CDR1 DFQATT and CDR2 SNEGSKA come from the germline V gene (reference sequence). The CDR3 is 14 amino acids. Trimming cost V 3 bases and J 6 bases, with 17 bases left between them.

In this sample, this clonotype turned up a few times. Compared with germline, one end of the junction differs, possibly owing to a read error. The chain employs TRBV7-9 and TRBJ2-1; TRBD2 aligns across 10 bases. This CDR3 region has 12 residues. The germline CDR1 and CDR2 sequences are SEHNR and FQNEAQ (reference sequence). CDR3 amino acids: CASSIAGGEQFF. In DNA, the CDR3 is TGTGCCAGCAGCATAGCGGGAGGTGAGCAGTTCTTC.

This clonotype was detected only once. The genes are TRBV7-9 and TRBJ2-1; D is perhaps TRBD1 (7 bases). CDR3 length: 15 residues. From germline, CDR1 is SEHNR and CDR2 FQNEAQ (reference sequence). Trimming cost V 5 bases and J 1 base, with 12 bases left between them. CDR3 nucleotides: TGTGCCAGCAGCCCGGCGGGACAGTCCTACAATGAGCAGTTCTTC. Its protein is CASSPAGQSYNEQFF.

This chain uses TRBV11-2 with TRBJ2-7, with 7 bases identical to TRBD2. Germline V gene lookup returns CDR1 SGHAT and CDR2 FQNNGV. With 6 bases clipped from V and 0 bases from J, the junction kept 11 bases outside the gene matches. The CDR3 length is 16 residues. The CDR3 sequence is CASSRPSSGYSYEQYF. In nucleotides, the CDR3 is TGTGCCAGCAGTCGTCCTTCTAGCGGATACTCCTACGAGCAGTACTTC.

V usage is TRBV2 and J usage is TRBJ2-3; perhaps TRBD1 as D (6 bases). The germline V gene encodes CDR1 SNHLY and CDR2 FYNNEI. CDR3 size: 16 residues. V was clipped by 1 base and J by 2 bases, with 13 bases between them. The CDR3 protein is CASSEDRTGNTDTQYF. CDR3 DNA: TGTGCCAGCAGTGAAGACCGCACAGGGAACACAGATACGCAGTATTTT.

The chain has TRBV5-1 and TRBJ1-1; 7 positions agree with TRBD1. Trimming took 4 bases from V and 2 from J; bases not matched to a gene: 14. Germline assignment: CDR1 SGHRS and CDR2 YFSETQ. The CDR3 totals 17 residues. CDR3 residues: CASSLLAGTDFNTEAFF. The CDR3 DNA sequence: TGCGCCAGCAGCCTGTTGGCCGGGACAGACTTCAACACTGAAGCTTTCTTT.

This chain uses TRBV7-9 with TRBJ1-2; D remains ambiguous. The germline V gene encodes CDR1 SEHNR and CDR2 FQNEAQ (reference sequence). V dropped 5 bases and J dropped 2 bases, with 15 bases sitting between them. The CDR3 loop spans 15 amino acids. As DNA, the CDR3 is TGTGCCAGCAGCCCACTCCGGGGTTTCAACTATGGCTACACCTTC. Protein: CASSPLRGFNYGYTF.

The V and J genes are TRBV12-3 or TRBV12-4 and TRBJ2-1; 14 bases align to TRBD2. The length of the CDR3 is 18 residues. Unmatched junction bases numbered 13, after V lost 6 bases and J lost 6 bases. This CDR3 reads CASRPPRGLAGDPNEQFF. The CDR3 DNA reads TGTGCCAGCAGGCCCCCTAGGGGACTAGCGGGAGACCCCAATGAGCAGTTCTTC.

This clonotype was seen a few times. The chain couples TRBV28 to TRBJ1-2; D may be TRBD1 (6 bases). Germline CDR1 is MDHEN and CDR2 is SYDVKM. Trimming removed 8 bases at V and 8 bases at J, with 15 bases between. This CDR3 spans 12 amino acids. CDR3 sequence (DNA): TGTGCCAGCCGACCGGGGGCTTGGGGCTACACCTTC. It is translated as CASRPGAWGYTF.

With regard to this clonotype: A read error may produce the germline difference seen at one junction end. The genes are TRBV7-9 and TRBJ2-2; 10 nucleotides align to TRBD2. The germline gives CDR1 SEHNR, CDR2 FQNEAQ (reference sequence). This CDR3 region has 16 residues. As DNA, the CDR3 is TGTGCCAGCAGCTCGCCAGCGGGGGGGCCGGCCGGGGAGCGGTTTTTT. It encodes CASSSPAGGPAGERFF.

Comments on this clonotype: This may come from a read error, since a much larger clone is one base off. This rearrangement joins TRBV6-5 to TRBJ2-1, with 14 bases fitting TRBD2. This CDR3 region has 16 residues. The V gene end was trimmed by 4 bases and the J gene end by 6 bases; junction bases not matched to a gene: 5. The germline CDR1 and CDR2 sequences are MNHEY and SVGAGI. The CDR3 loop reads CASSSGLAGGCNEQFF. The CDR3 nucleotides read TGTGCCAGCAGTTCCGGACTAGCGGGGGGTTGCAATGAGCAGTTCTTC.

With regard to this clonotype: A clone one base away is much larger, so this may be a read error. This chain links TRBV20-1 with TRBJ1-2; possible D gene TRBD1, 6 bases. Germline V lookup: CDR1 DFQATT, CDR2 SNEGSKA (reference sequence). This CDR3 has 14 amino acids. In DNA form, the CDR3 reads TGCAGTGCTAGAGTTCAGGGGTACAACTATGGCTGCACCTTC. Protein sequence: CSARVQGYNYGCTF.

This sequence joins TRBV6-5 and TRBJ1-6; D gene unclear. The CDR3 runs 14 residues. CDR1 is MNHEY and CDR2 is SVGAGI in the germline V gene. The CDR3 loop is CTTQERRRNSPLHF. The DNA of the CDR3 is TGTACCACCCAGGAGAGGCGGAGGAATTCACCCCTCCACTTT.

This clonotype was seen repeatedly, ten times or more. The chain carries TRBV30 and TRBJ1-2; D is unresolved. The length of the CDR3 is 12 residues. The V end was cut by 0 bases, the J end by 7 bases, with 9 bases between. Germline CDR1 is GTSNPN and CDR2 is SVGIG (reference sequence). For the CDR3, the DNA is TGTGCCTGGAGTGTTCGGGGTACTGGCTACACCTTC. It specifies CAWSVRGTGYTF.

This chain links TRBV7-2 with TRBJ2-7; unclear D gene. The CDR3 length is 12 residues. In germline, CDR1 is SGHTA, CDR2 FQGNSA. V lost 5 bases to trimming and J lost 7 bases, with 12 bases between them. Here the CDR3 reads CASSATRSEQYF. The DNA for the CDR3 is TGTGCCAGCAGCGCAACCCGGAGTGAGCAGTACTTC.

Concerning this clonotype itself: The junction departs from the called germline gene at one end, perhaps through a read error. V usage is TRBV6-5 and J usage is TRBJ1-2, with D tentatively TRBD1 (5 bases). Per germline, CDR1 MNHEY and CDR2 SVGAGI. This CDR3 comprises 13 residues. The CDR3 loop is CASRPDSQDGYIF. In DNA, the CDR3 is TGTGCCAGCAGGCCCGACAGCCAGGATGGCTACATCTTC.

This clonotype has ten or more counts. The chain combines TRBV6-1 with TRBJ1-2; the D is unclear. Germline loops: CDR1 MNHNS, CDR2 SASEGT. V lost 0 bases to trimming and J lost 7 bases, with 15 bases between them. This CDR3 has 15 amino acids. The CDR3 DNA reads TGTGCCAGCAGTGAAGCGCAGGCTCCGTTTGGTGGCTACACCTTC. It encodes CASSEAQAPFGGYTF.

This clonotype was counted at least ten times. The V and J genes are TRBV7-9 and TRBJ2-1, with 13 bases fitting TRBD2. This CDR3 spans 15 amino acids. Germline CDR1 SEHNR, CDR2 FQNEAQ (reference sequence). Unmatched junction bases numbered 4, after V lost 4 bases and J lost 7 bases. The CDR3: CASSSGLAGWNEQFF. The DNA for the CDR3 is TGTGCCAGCAGCTCGGGACTAGCGGGGTGGAATGAGCAGTTCTTC.

There are a few counts of this clonotype. This chain's CDR3 is CASIQSGGKYNEQFF. The CDR3 DNA reads as TGTGCCAGCATCCAAAGCGGGGGGAAATACAATGAGCAGTTCTTC. This chain joins TRBV12-3 or TRBV12-4 and TRBJ2-1; 9 nucleotides agree with TRBD2. V dropped 7 bases and J dropped 4; count of bases not matched to a gene: 8. This CDR3 spans 15 amino acids.

This clonotype has at least ten counts. V usage is TRBV21-1 and J usage is TRBJ2-3. TRBV21-1 is a pseudogene locus. This CDR3 has 14 residues. The CDR3 region has the DNA TGTGCCAGCAGCAAAGTGTCGGGGTTAGATACGCAGTATTTT. Its translation is CASSKVSGLDTQYF.

This clonotype came up many times. V usage is TRBV12-3 or TRBV12-4 and J usage is TRBJ2-3; the D gene is possibly TRBD2 (6 bases). V was cut by 6 bases and J by 0 bases, with 13 bases left in between. This CDR3 has 15 residues. The DNA of the CDR3 is TGTGCCAGCAGGCCGGCGGGACGAAGCACAGATACGCAGTATTTT. It encodes CASRPAGRSTDTQYF.

The genes are TRBV7-2 and TRBJ1-2; 10 bases are a match to TRBD1. CDR1 is SGHTA, CDR2 FQGNSA, per germline. V shed 4 bases, J shed 3 bases, and the junction held 5 bases outside the gene matches. The CDR3 length is 15 residues. This CDR3 reads CASSSPGQGYYGYTF. In nucleotides, the CDR3 is TGTGCCAGCAGCTCTCCGGGACAGGGGTACTATGGCTACACCTTC.

This clonotype was detected many times. The genes are TRBV10-3 and TRBJ2-1, with D unresolved. V shed 8 bases and J shed 10 bases, with 12 bases lying between them. The CDR3 totals 11 residues. Germline loops: CDR1 ENHRY, CDR2 SYGVKD. The CDR3 loop is CAIQFRNEQFF. CDR3 nucleotide sequence: TGTGCCATCCAGTTTAGAAACGAGCAGTTCTTC.

The V and J genes are TRBV15 and TRBJ1-3; D is unresolved. Germline values: CDR1 LNHNV, CDR2 YYDKDF (reference sequence). V was shortened by 0 bases and J by 1 base, with 16 bases between the two germline ends. This CDR3 spans 18 amino acids. The chain's CDR3 is CATSRESVGEGSGNTIYF. Written as DNA, the CDR3 is TGTGCCACCAGCAGAGAAAGTGTTGGGGAAGGATCTGGAAACACCATATATTTT.

This clonotype appeared once. A much larger clone is a single base away; this may be a read error. The chain combines TRBV5-1 with TRBJ2-7, with D hard to call. There are 15 residues in the CDR3. CDR1 and CDR2 (germline): SGHRS, YFSETQ. As DNA, the CDR3 is TGCGCCAGCAGCTTTGGCGACGGAAGCTCCTACAAGCAGTACTTC. This sequence encodes CASSFGDGSSYKQYF.

This chain uses TRBV7-2 with TRBJ2-2, with TRBD2 identical over 10 bases. The CDR3 spans 15 residues. The junction had 5 bases not matched to a gene; V was cut back by 7 bases and J by 3 bases. Germline CDR1 SGHTA, CDR2 FQGNSA. The CDR3 DNA follows: TGTGCCAGCACGAGGACTAGCGGATACACCGGGGAGCTGTTTTTT. Translated: CASTRTSGYTGELFF.

V gene TRBV30 combines with J gene TRBJ1-5; D perhaps matches TRBD1 (5 bases). CDR1 GTSNPN and CDR2 SVGIG come from the germline V gene (reference sequence). The ends were cut back, 1 base at V and 6 bases at J, with 10 bases in the middle. The CDR3 is 13 amino acids. The CDR3 DNA sequence: TGTGCCTGGAGTGGTGGGACTGGTCAGCCCCAGCATTTT. Its protein product is CAWSGGTGQPQHF.

This clonotype showed up many times. This chain links TRBV11-2 with TRBJ2-5; D perhaps matches TRBD2 (7 bases). Germline V gene sequence: CDR1 SGHAT, CDR2 FQNNGV. The CDR3 spans 12 residues. Trimming cost V 8 bases and J 4 bases, with 11 bases left between them. The CDR3 reads CASGRGTETQYF. The CDR3 nucleotides read TGTGCCAGCGGGAGGGGGACAGAGACCCAGTACTTC.

Comment on this clonotype: Just one base apart from a much larger clone, this may be a read error. The CDR3 spells CTSSLGGIRTEAFF. The CDR3 DNA sequence: TGTACCAGCAGCTTAGGGGGCATAAGGACTGAAGCTTTCTTT. The gene calls are TRBV7-2 and TRBJ1-1; D is possibly TRBD1 (5 bases). The CDR3 has 14 residues. The ends were cut back, 1 base at V and 5 bases at J, with 11 bases in the middle. The germline CDR1 and CDR2 sequences are SGHTA and FQGNSA.